What follows is one TCR beta chain and its context. Its cognate antigen is unknown. These data are taken from a study of response to subunit inactivated influenza vaccine. Study-wide results and caveats: The study's authors posited that every seasonal influenza vaccination enlists few new T cells.

Germline V lookup: CDR1 SGHAT, CDR2 FQNNGV. Deletions cut 2 bases from V and 0 bases from J, with 5 bases between. The CDR3 has 14 residues. TCRdb reprocessed the RT-PCR reads via MiXCR and lists one record per CDR3 protein. The sample holds about 300,000 distinct CDR3 sequences, 20% to 25% seen once. The rearrangement joins TRBV11-2 to TRBJ1-3; unclear D gene. The material sequenced was PBMCs from blood, taken about 20 months after vaccination. This sequence was found in a man aged 50 to 69 who received an inactivated influenza vaccine. Here the CDR3 DNA reads TGTGCCAGCAGCTTATTGCTCTCTGGAAACACCATATATTTT. Translating it yields CASSLLLSGNTIYF. Complete variable domain (other parts from reference TRBV11-2 and TRBJ1-3): EAGVAQSPRYKIIEKRQSVAFWCNPISGHATLYWYQQILGQGPKLLIQFQNNGVVDDSQLPKDRFSAERLKGVDSTLKIQPAKLEDSAVYLCASSLLLSGNTIYFGEGSWLTVV.